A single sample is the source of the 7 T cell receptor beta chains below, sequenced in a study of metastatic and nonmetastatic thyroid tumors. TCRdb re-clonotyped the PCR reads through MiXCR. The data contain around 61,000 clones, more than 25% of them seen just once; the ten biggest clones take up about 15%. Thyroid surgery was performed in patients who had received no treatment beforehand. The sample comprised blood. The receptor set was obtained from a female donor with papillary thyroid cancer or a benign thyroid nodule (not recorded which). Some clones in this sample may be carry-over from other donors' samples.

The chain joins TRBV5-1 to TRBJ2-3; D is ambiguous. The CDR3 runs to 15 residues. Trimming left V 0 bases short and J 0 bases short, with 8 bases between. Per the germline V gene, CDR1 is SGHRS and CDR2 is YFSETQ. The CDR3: CASSLDAPSTDTQYF. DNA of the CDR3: TGCGCCAGCAGCTTGGACGCACCTAGCACAGATACGCAGTATTTT.

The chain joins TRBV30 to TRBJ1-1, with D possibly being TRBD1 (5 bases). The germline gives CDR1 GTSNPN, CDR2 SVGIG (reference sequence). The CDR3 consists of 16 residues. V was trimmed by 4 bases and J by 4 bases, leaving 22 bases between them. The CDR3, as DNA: TGTGCCTGGACGCAACAGGAAACTATTATCCTCACTGAAGCTTTCTTT. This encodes CAWTQQETIILTEAFF.

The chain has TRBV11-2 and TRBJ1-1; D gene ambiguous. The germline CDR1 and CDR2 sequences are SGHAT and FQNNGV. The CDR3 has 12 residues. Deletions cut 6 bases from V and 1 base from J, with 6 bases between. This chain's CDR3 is CASRPGNTEAFF. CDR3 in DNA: TGTGCCAGCAGGCCCGGGAACACTGAAGCTTTCTTT.

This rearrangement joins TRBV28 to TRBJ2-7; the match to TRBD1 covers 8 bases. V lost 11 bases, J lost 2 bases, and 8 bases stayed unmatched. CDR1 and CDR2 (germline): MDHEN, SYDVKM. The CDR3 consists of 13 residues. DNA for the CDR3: TGTGCCCTCGGAGGACAGGGTCCCTACGAGCAGTACTTC. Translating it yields CALGGQGPYEQYF.

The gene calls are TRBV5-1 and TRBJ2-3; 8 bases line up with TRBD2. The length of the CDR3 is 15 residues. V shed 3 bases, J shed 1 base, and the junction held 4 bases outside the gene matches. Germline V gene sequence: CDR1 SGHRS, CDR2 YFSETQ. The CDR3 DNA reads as TGCGCCAGCAGCTGGAGCGGGGGAGGCACAGATACGCAGTATTTT. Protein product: CASSWSGGGTDTQYF.

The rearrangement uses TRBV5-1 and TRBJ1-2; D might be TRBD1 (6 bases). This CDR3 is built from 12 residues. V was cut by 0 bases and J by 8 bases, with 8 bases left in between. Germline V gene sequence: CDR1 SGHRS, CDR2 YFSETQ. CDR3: CASSLDRDGYTF. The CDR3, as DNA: TGCGCCAGCAGCTTGGACAGGGACGGCTACACCTTC. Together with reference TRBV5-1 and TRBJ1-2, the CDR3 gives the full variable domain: KAGVTQTPRYLIKTRGQQVTLSCSPISGHRSVSWYQQTPGQGLQFLFEYFSETQRNKGNFPGRFSGRQFSNSRSEMNVSTLELGDSALYLCASSLDRDGYTFGSGTRLTVV.

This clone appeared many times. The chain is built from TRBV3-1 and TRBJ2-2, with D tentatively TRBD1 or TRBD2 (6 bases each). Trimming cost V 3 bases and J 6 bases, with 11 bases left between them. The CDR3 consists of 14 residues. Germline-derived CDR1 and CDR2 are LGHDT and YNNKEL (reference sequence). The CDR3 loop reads CASSQGGHPGELFF. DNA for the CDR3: TGTGCCAGCAGCCAGGGGGGACACCCCGGGGAGCTGTTTTTT.